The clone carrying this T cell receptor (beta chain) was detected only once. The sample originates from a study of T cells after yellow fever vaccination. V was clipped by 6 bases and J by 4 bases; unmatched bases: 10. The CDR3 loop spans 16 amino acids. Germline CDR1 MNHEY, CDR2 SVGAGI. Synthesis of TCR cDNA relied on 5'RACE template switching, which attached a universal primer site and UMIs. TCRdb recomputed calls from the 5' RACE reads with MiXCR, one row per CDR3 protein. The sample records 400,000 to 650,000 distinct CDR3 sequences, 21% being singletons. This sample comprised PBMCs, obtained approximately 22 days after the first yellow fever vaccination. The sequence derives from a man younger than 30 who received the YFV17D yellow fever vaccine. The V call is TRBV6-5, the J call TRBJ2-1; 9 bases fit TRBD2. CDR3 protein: CASSYLAGEGYNEQFF. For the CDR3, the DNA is TGTGCCAGCAGCTATTTAGCGGGAGAGGGGTACAATGAGCAGTTCTTC.